Reported below is one T cell receptor (beta chain). As yet, its antigen is unknown. This sample is part of a study of ipilimumab plus nivolumab after autologous stem cell transplantation. The overall study: Both relapsed and primary refractory DLBCL were included. Study-wide findings and caveats: Authors suggest TCR repertoire, Treg phenotype and gut microbiota support further study.

Dosing: nivolumab 3 mg/kg IV, weeks 1, 4, 7, 10, then every two weeks to week 26. Measured with immunoSEQ multiplex PCR; TCRdb has only the in-frame clones, and not every one. The sample holds roughly 15,000 clones, roughly 79% seen once. The TCR was taken from a male donor with diffuse large B-cell lymphoma. Material: PBMCs, obtained in a trial of ipilimumab plus nivolumab as post-transplant consolidation.

CDR3 DNA: TGTGCTAGTGGTTTGGGACTAGCGGGTCCCAATGAGCAGTTCTTC. Its translation: CASGLGLAGPNEQFF. This chain connects TRBV12-5 to TRBJ2-1; TRBD2 matches at 10 bases. V shed 1 base and J 6 bases; nucleotides not matched to a gene: 3. Germline CDR1 reads LGHNT; CDR2 reads FRNRAP. CDR3 size: 15 residues.